The 30 T cell receptor beta chains below come from one sample, sequenced in a study of Ad26.COV2.S vaccination and SARS-CoV-2 variants. The data were produced by immunoSEQ multiplex PCR, yet TCRdb's version contains in-frame clones alone and is incomplete. The data show approximately 350,000 clones, 83% seen once. Treatment given: 15 to 20 received Ad26.COV2.S at low or high dose, single or two shots; roughly five received placebo; per-sample allocation not given. Specimen acquisition occurred on day 63 following the initial vaccine or placebo injection. Sequenced here: peripheral blood, sampled in a trial of Ad26.COV2.S vaccine versus placebo. All receptors come from a person between 18 and 65 years old who received the Ad26.COV2.S COVID-19 vaccine or a placebo.

In DNA, the CDR3 is TGTGCCAGCAGTACCCTTCAGGTGCTGGGGAGTCTCCTCCATGAGCAGTTCTTC. Protein product: CASSTLQVLGSLLHEQFF. The J gene is TRBJ2-1, the V gene TRBV6-2 or TRBV6-3; D is perhaps TRBD2 (5 bases). Between the trimmed V and J ends, which lost 5 bases and 8 bases, there was a span of 28 bases. Per germline, CDR1 MNHEY and CDR2 SVGEGT. The CDR3 has 18 amino acids.

The chain links TRBV7-3 to TRBJ2-5; 7 bases map to TRBD1. The CDR3 extends over 14 amino acids. After removal of 1 base from V and 2 bases from J, the junction contained 1 base not matched to a gene. Germline CDR1 SGHTA, CDR2 FQGTGA. CDR3 in DNA: TGTGCCAGCAGCTTAATGGGACAGCAAGAGACCCAGTACTTC. It specifies CASSLMGQQETQYF.

The J gene is TRBJ2-3, the V gene TRBV20-1; D not certain. Germline-derived CDR1 and CDR2 are DFQATT and SNEGSKA (reference sequence). There are 11 residues in the CDR3. Trimming removed 6 bases at V and 5 bases at J, with 9 bases between. The CDR3 DNA sequence: TGCAGTGCGCCCTTTCGAGATACGCAGTATTTT. This sequence encodes CSAPFRDTQYF.

The CDR3 is CASSQEGRRETQYF. CDR3 DNA sequence: TGCGCCAGCAGCCAAGAGGGACGGAGGGAGACCCAGTACTTC. This sequence joins TRBV4-1 and TRBJ2-5; D is possibly TRBD1 or TRBD2 (5 bases each). The V end lost 0 bases, the J end lost 5 bases, and 10 bases lay between the germline ends. CDR1 is MGHRA and CDR2 is YSYEKL in the germline V gene. The CDR3 runs 14 residues.

The rearrangement links TRBV5-1 to TRBJ1-5; no firm D call. V shed 4 bases and J shed 8 bases, with 13 bases lying between them. CDR1 and CDR2 from the germline V gene are SGHRS and YFSETQ. This CDR3 contains 13 residues. CDR3 in DNA: TGCGCCAGCAGCGTGGCTGGCTCGGAGCCCCAGCATTTT. Translated: CASSVAGSEPQHF.

The chain combines TRBV7-2 with TRBJ2-2, with a possible D match to TRBD2 (5 bases). The V and J ends lost 5 bases and 4 bases respectively, with 8 bases between them. This CDR3 comprises 13 residues. CDR1 is SGHTA and CDR2 is FQGNSA in the germline V gene. The DNA for the CDR3 is TGTGCCAGCAGCCCAGAGGGCACCGGGGAGCTGTTTTTT. Its translation: CASSPEGTGELFF.

This chain joins TRBV7-2 and TRBJ2-2, with TRBD2 identical over 9 bases. CDR3 length equals 15 residues. V lost 3 bases to trimming and J lost 4 bases; unmatched junction nucleotides: 3. The V gene's germline CDR1 is SGHTA and CDR2 FQGNSA. CDR3 DNA: TGTGCCAGCAGCTTGGTAGCGGGAGTCACCGGGGAGCTGTTTTTT. Translated, it gives CASSLVAGVTGELFF.

V is TRBV10-3 and J is TRBJ1-3; D is possibly TRBD1 (6 bases). The CDR3 contains 16 residues. From germline, CDR1 is ENHRY and CDR2 SYGVKD. V was pared by 6 bases and J by 0 bases, with 15 bases between. The CDR3 DNA is TGTGCCATCAGCCGCGGGACACCCAGCTCTGGAAACACCATATATTTT. It specifies CAISRGTPSSGNTIYF.

The chain combines TRBV27 with TRBJ2-3; no clear D. V gave up 5 bases and J gave up 2 bases, with 8 bases separating them. Germline V gene data show CDR1 as MNHEY and CDR2 as SMNVEV (reference sequence). The CDR3 has 13 amino acids. The CDR3 region has the DNA TGTGCCAGCAGTCCATGGCCCACAGATACGCAGTATTTT. This translates into CASSPWPTDTQYF.

This clone has just a few counts. The same CDR3 arises from other DNA sequences in this sample as well. The V call is TRBV11-2, the J call TRBJ1-1; no firm D call. Germline CDR1 and CDR2: SGHAT and FQNNGV. The CDR3 length is 13 residues. The V and J ends lost 0 bases and 3 bases respectively, with 5 bases between them. The CDR3 region has the DNA TGTGCCAGCAGCTTAGATCTTTACACTGAAGCTTTCTTT. Residues: CASSLDLYTEAFF. The full variable domain, in which reference TRBV11-2 and TRBJ1-1 provide the parts outside the CDR3, is EAGVAQSPRYKIIEKRQSVAFWCNPISGHATLYWYQQILGQGPKLLIQFQNNGVVDDSQLPKDRFSAERLKGVDSTLKIQPAKLEDSAVYLCASSLDLYTEAFFGQGTRLTVV.

This chain connects TRBV27 to TRBJ2-7, with D maybe TRBD2 (5 bases). Germline CDR1 is MNHEY and CDR2 is SMNVEV (reference sequence). V gave up 0 bases and J gave up 0 bases, with 9 bases separating them. The CDR3 is made up of 15 amino acids. The CDR3 nucleotides read TGTGCCAGCAGTTTATCGTACGGGAACTCCTACGAGCAGTACTTC. The encoded protein is CASSLSYGNSYEQYF.

The chain joins TRBV9 to TRBJ1-4; D gene ambiguous. The CDR3 is made up of 15 amino acids. Germline CDR1 is SGDLS and CDR2 is YYNGEE. V was cut by 0 bases and J by 7 bases, with 13 bases left in between. The CDR3 nucleotides are TGTGCCAGCAGCGTAGCTGCGGGGAGAGGTGAAAAACTGTTTTTT. Protein product: CASSVAAGRGEKLFF.

The V and J genes are TRBV5-1 and TRBJ2-1, with 15 bases lining up with TRBD2. CDR3 length: 20 residues. CDR1 is SGHRS and CDR2 is YFSETQ in the germline V gene. J gave up 6 bases and V 4 bases, and 17 bases lay outside the gene matches. The CDR3 DNA reads TGCGCCAGCAGCCCCCTCCCGGGACTAGCGGGGGGCCTACGTGGCAATGAGCAGTTCTTC. Translated: CASSPLPGLAGGLRGNEQFF.

V and J are TRBV19 and TRBJ1-4; D unresolved. The V gene lost 4 bases and the J gene lost 12 bases, with 12 bases spanning the gap. Germline V gene sequence: CDR1 LNHDA, CDR2 SQIVND (reference sequence). The CDR3 runs 12 residues. The CDR3: CASSRGRLELFF. In nucleotides, the CDR3 is TGTGCCAGTAGTAGAGGACGGCTAGAACTGTTTTTT.

This clone has more than one count but fewer than ten. For the CDR3, the DNA is TGTGCCAGTAGGGGGGACTACTCCTACGAGCAGTACTTC. Protein sequence: CASRGDYSYEQYF. The V gene is TRBV19, the J gene TRBJ2-7; 7 nucleotides match TRBD2. Germline values: CDR1 LNHDA, CDR2 SQIVND (reference sequence). This CDR3 comprises 13 residues. The V gene end was trimmed by 6 bases and the J gene end by 0 bases; junction bases not matched to a gene: 2.

The chain has TRBV6-5 and TRBJ2-1, with 8 bases fitting TRBD2. J lost 6 bases, V lost 4 bases, and 11 bases had no gene match. This CDR3 is 16 amino acids long. The germline gives CDR1 MNHEY, CDR2 SVGAGI. The chain's CDR3 is CASSFNLAGPGNEQFF. CDR3 bases: TGTGCCAGCAGTTTTAACTTAGCGGGACCAGGCAATGAGCAGTTCTTC.

V is TRBV24-1 and J is TRBJ2-1, with D perhaps TRBD1 (6 bases). The V gene's germline CDR1 is KGHDR and CDR2 SFDVKD. The CDR3 runs 16 residues. Trimming shortened V by 0 bases and J by 4 bases, and 12 bases separated the two germline ends. CDR3 region: CATSDLTGNLYNEQFF. The CDR3, as DNA: TGTGCCACCAGTGATTTGACAGGGAACTTGTACAATGAGCAGTTCTTC.

The chain joins TRBV20-1 to TRBJ1-6; D unclear. The CDR3 contains 11 residues. V was shortened by 1 base and J by 9 bases, with 4 bases between the two germline ends. Per the germline V gene, CDR1 is DFQATT and CDR2 is SNEGSKA (reference sequence). The CDR3 sequence is CSARAGSPLHF. For the CDR3, the DNA is TGCAGTGCTAGAGCGGGTTCACCCCTCCACTTT.

The chain is built from TRBV18 and TRBJ1-5; 9 nucleotides agree with TRBD1. The CDR3 loop spans 15 amino acids. The V and J ends lost 5 bases and 2 bases, in that order; junction bases with no gene match: 4. Germline V gene data show CDR1 as KGHSH and CDR2 as LQKENI. CDR3 DNA sequence: TGTGCCAGCTCATGGACAGGGGCCCGCAATCAGCCCCAGCATTTT. Amino acids: CASSWTGARNQPQHF.

The genes are TRBV13 and TRBJ1-2, with 9 bases that match TRBD1. Germline CDR1 PRHDT, CDR2 FYEKMQ (reference sequence). V lost 7 bases, J lost 8 bases, and 11 bases stayed unmatched. The CDR3 contains 14 residues. The CDR3 nucleotides read TGTGCCAGCACTCAGGACAGGGGAGGGGGCGGCTACACCTTC. This gives the protein CASTQDRGGGGYTF.

The chain carries TRBV7-2 and TRBJ1-2; D is undetermined. The germline V gene encodes CDR1 SGHTA and CDR2 FQGNSA. Trimming shortened V by 4 bases and J by 4 bases, and 10 bases separated the two germline ends. The CDR3 is 13 amino acids. CDR3 protein: CASSSLLGYGYTF. The CDR3 DNA follows: TGTGCCAGCAGCTCATTATTAGGCTATGGCTACACCTTC.

The rearrangement uses TRBV21-1 and TRBJ1-5. TRBV21-1 is given as a pseudogene. This CDR3 comprises 10 residues. The CDR3 coding sequence is TGTGCCAGCACCGGTTGGCCCCAGCATTTT. As protein: CASTGWPQHF.

This clone was seen a single time. V and J are TRBV16 and TRBJ1-2; unclear D gene. The germline V and J ends were trimmed by 3 bases and 3 bases, with 11 bases remaining between them. Germline values: CDR1 KGHSY, CDR2 FQNENV. The CDR3 loop spans 14 amino acids. The CDR3 loop reads CASSHDRVDYGYTF. The CDR3 nucleotides read TGTGCCAGCAGCCACGATCGGGTGGACTATGGCTACACCTTC. Full variable domain (remainder filled in from reference TRBV16 and TRBJ1-2): GEEVAQTPKHLVRGEGQKAKLYCAPIKGHSYVFWYQQVLKNEFKFLISFQNENVFDETGMPKERFSAKCLPNSPCSLEIQATKLEDSAVYFCASSHDRVDYGYTFGSGTRLTVV.

As for this clone: The same CDR3 also results from other DNA sequences found in this sample. V gene TRBV5-4 combines with J gene TRBJ2-7; no reliable D call. The CDR3 runs to 13 residues. Germline V gives CDR1 SGHNT, CDR2 YYREEE (reference sequence). With 0 bases removed from V and 2 bases from J, the gap between germline ends came to 6 bases. CDR3 residues: CASSLGGTYEQYF. The CDR3 DNA reads TGTGCCAGCAGCTTGGGGGGAACCTACGAGCAGTACTTC. Using reference TRBV5-4 and TRBJ2-7 for the parts outside the CDR3, the full variable domain is ETGVTQSPTHLIKTRGQQVTLRCSSQSGHNTVSWYQQALGQGPQFIFQYYREEENGRGNFPPRFSGLQFPNYSSELNVNALELDDSALYLCASSLGGTYEQYFGPGTRLTVT.

The J gene is TRBJ2-1, the V gene TRBV7-3, with no clear D. Germline loops: CDR1 SGHTA, CDR2 FQGTGA. The CDR3 is 17 amino acids. Trimming removed 5 bases from V and 5 bases from J, with 22 bases in between. The CDR3 DNA follows: TGTGCCAGCAGCCCTCGGTCCCTTCTTTCCGGGCACAATGAGCAGTTCTTC. Its translation: CASSPRSLLSGHNEQFF.

This chain links TRBV5-1 with TRBJ2-5; D possibly corresponds to TRBD2 (6 bases). CDR1 is SGHRS and CDR2 is YFSETQ in the germline V gene. The CDR3 extends over 16 amino acids. V was shortened by 4 bases and J by 0 bases, with 16 bases between the two germline ends. CDR3 sequence (DNA): TGCGCCAGCAGCCCGGGACTCTTACGGGACCAAGAGACCCAGTACTTC. As protein: CASSPGLLRDQETQYF.

The V gene is TRBV10-3, the J gene TRBJ2-7; 7 bases align to TRBD1. The V gene end was trimmed by 6 bases and the J gene end by 3 bases; junction bases not matched to a gene: 8. Germline V lookup: CDR1 ENHRY, CDR2 SYGVKD. The CDR3 covers 14 residues. In DNA, the CDR3 is TGTGCCATCAGCGAACAGGGGTTTTTCTACGAGCAGTACTTC. It yields the protein CAISEQGFFYEQYF.

V and J are TRBV29-1 and TRBJ2-2, with 7 bases that match TRBD2. The V gene's germline CDR1 is SQVTM and CDR2 ANQGSEA. V was pared by 5 bases and J by 2 bases, with 2 bases of the junction left unmatched. This CDR3 spans 13 amino acids. CDR3 nucleotides: TGCAGCGTTAAGACTAGCAACACCGGGGAGCTGTTTTTT. Translation: CSVKTSNTGELFF.

The gene calls are TRBV3-1 (or the pseudogene TRBV3-2) and TRBJ1-1, with unresolved D. Germline V lookup: CDR1 LGHDT, CDR2 YNNKEL (reference sequence). The CDR3 has 12 amino acids. The ends were cut back, 1 base at V and 2 bases at J, with 2 bases in the middle. The CDR3 protein is CASSQANTEAFF. DNA for the CDR3: TGTGCCAGCAGCCAAGCCAACACTGAAGCTTTCTTT.

The gene calls are TRBV21-1 and TRBJ1-5. TRBV21-1 is recorded as a pseudogene. The CDR3 runs 16 residues. The CDR3 nucleotides are TGTGCCAGCAGCTCCAAAGCCCGGTGTAGCAATCAGCCCCAGCATTTT. Translation gives CASSSKARCSNQPQHF.